This TCR beta chain was profiled in a study of blood T cell repertoires in COVID-19. Study summary: The samples span acute and convalescent COVID-19 from the United States, Italy and Spain. The cDNA or gDNA used as material had been derived from T cells, B-cell-depleted T cells, or PBMCs.

Clones were sequenced by immunoSEQ multiplex PCR, and TCRdb holds only the in-frame ones, with some missing. The repertoire holds under 400,000 clones, with about 87% as singletons. This clone was recorded once. Seattle cases were enrolled at active infection and followed longitudinally. The sequence was obtained from a woman in her 30s with COVID-19, enrolled during active disease. Sequencing was carried out using peripheral blood.

CDR3 bases: TGTGCCAGCAGCTCCACCATAGACATACAGGGAATCAATGGCTACACCTTC. Translation gives CASSSTIDIQGINGYTF. The chain links TRBV7-9 to TRBJ1-2; a possible D gene is TRBD1 (6 bases). Trimming left V 4 bases short and J 6 bases short, with 24 bases between. Germline loops: CDR1 SEHNR, CDR2 FQNEAQ (reference sequence). This CDR3 spans 17 amino acids. Filled out from reference TRBV7-9 and TRBJ1-2, the complete variable domain reads DTGVSQNPRHKITKRGQNVTFRCDPISEHNRLYWYRQTLGQGPEFLTYFQNEAQLEKSRLLSDRFSAERPKGSFSTLEIQRTEQGDSAMYLCASSSTIDIQGINGYTFGSGTRLTVV.